This TCR beta chain was sequenced for a study of blood T cell repertoires in COVID-19. Looking at the study overall: Samples taken during acute and convalescent COVID-19 were collected in the United States, Italy and Spain.

Method: immunoSEQ multiplex PCR; TCRdb's copy keeps in-frame clones and lacks some. The sample includes about 140,000 clones, over 70% seen only once; the top ten take approximately 11%. Participants were placed into cohorts based on the clinical history they reported. The trim removed 5 bases at V and 1 base at J, leaving 14 bases unmatched. Germline V gives CDR1 SSHAT, CDR2 FNYEAQ (reference sequence). The CDR3 has 19 residues. J is TRBJ2-2 and V is TRBV7-7, with 9 bases that match TRBD1. The sequenced material came from PBMCs or T cells enriched from blood (not recorded which). The receptor was derived from a man in his fifties or sixties who had recovered from COVID-19. The CDR3 sequence is CASSLGTGMRNMNTGELFF. The DNA for the CDR3 is TGTGCCAGCAGCCTAGGGACAGGGATGAGAAATATGAACACCGGGGAGCTGTTTTTT.